By proportion, the clone carrying this T cell receptor beta chain is large. What it binds is unknown. CDR3 length: 13 residues. Trimming shortened V by 2 bases and J by 5 bases, and 9 bases separated the two germline ends. Treg sorting used a CD4+CD25+CD127-/low gate. TRBV12-4/TRBJ1-2 clonotypes were amplified with adaptor-ligated barcode primers. TCRdb processed the multiplex PCR reads anew with MiXCR; each CDR3 protein has one entry. In the table there are around 300 distinct CDR3 sequences, under 6% of which are singletons. Study-level findings and limits: In terms of TCR gene usage, tumor memory CD4+ T cells clustered together with blood and lymph node memory CD4+ cells, as well as with lymph node naive CD4+ cells. Naive CD4+ cells shared approximately 14% of tumor Treg sequences. Tumor-infiltrating Treg TCR alpha and beta sequences overlapped most with tumor naive CD4+ T cells, then blood naive.

The sequenced sample was tumor-infiltrating Tregs sorted from the breast tumor. This sequence originates from a female donor with breast cancer. This chain links TRBV12-3 or TRBV12-4 with TRBJ1-2; the D gene is possibly TRBD1 (5 bases). The CDR3 spells CASSLRGSYGYTF. Here the CDR3 DNA reads TGTGCCAGCAGTTTAAGGGGCAGTTATGGCTACACCTTC.